This T cell receptor (beta chain) was found in a study of cytomegalovirus exposure and HLA in healthy donors. Points on this clone: Its antigen is currently unknown.

The PCR employed 60 Vbeta primers together with 13 Jbeta primers. The protocol was immunoSEQ multiplex PCR, while the TCRdb copy is restricted to in-frame clones and leaves out a portion. This table has 110,000 or so clones, over 65% appearing once. Notes on the study in general: A missense variant in DCLRE1C was later tied to TCR beta V- and J-gene trimming. Serostatus for CMV was the only available immune exposure information.

Germline-derived CDR1 and CDR2 are SGHNT and YYREEE (reference sequence). CDR3 length: 18 amino acids. V was shortened by 2 bases and J by 7 bases, with 25 bases between the two germline ends. Sequencing was carried out using PBMCs. The rearrangement links TRBV5-4 to TRBJ2-1, with D possibly being TRBD1 (6 bases). This clonotype originated in a woman between 35 and 50 years old in good health and CMV-seropositive. The CDR3 bases are TGTGCCAGCAGCTTTTCTTACTCGTATGCAGGGGTGGGGAATGAGCAGTTCTTC. Its protein is CASSFSYSYAGVGNEQFF.